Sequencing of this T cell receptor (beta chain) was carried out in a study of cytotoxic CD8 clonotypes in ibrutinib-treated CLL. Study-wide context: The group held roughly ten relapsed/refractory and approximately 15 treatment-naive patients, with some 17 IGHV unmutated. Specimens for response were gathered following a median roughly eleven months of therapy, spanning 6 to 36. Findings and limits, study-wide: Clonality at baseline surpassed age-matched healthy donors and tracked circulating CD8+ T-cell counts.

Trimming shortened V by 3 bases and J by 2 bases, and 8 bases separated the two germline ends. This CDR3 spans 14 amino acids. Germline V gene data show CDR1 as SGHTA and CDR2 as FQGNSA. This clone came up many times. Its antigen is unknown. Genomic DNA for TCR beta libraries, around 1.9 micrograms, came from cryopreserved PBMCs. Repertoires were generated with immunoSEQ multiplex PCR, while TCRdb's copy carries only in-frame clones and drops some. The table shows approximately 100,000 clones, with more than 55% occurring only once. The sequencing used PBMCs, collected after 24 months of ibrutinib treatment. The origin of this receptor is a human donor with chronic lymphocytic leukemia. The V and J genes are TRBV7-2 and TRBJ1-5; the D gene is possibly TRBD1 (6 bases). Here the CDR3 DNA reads TGTGCCAGCAGCTTTACAGGGCGCAATCAGCCCCAGCATTTT. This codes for CASSFTGRNQPQHF. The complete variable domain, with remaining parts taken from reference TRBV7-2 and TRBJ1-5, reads GAGVSQSPSNKVTEKGKDVELRCDPISGHTALYWYRQSLGQGLEFLIYFQGNSAPDKSGLPSDRFSAERTGGSVSTLTIQRTQQEDSAVYLCASSFTGRNQPQHFGDGTRLSIL.